A single TCR beta chain is shown here with its context. This sample is part of a study of blood T cell repertoires in COVID-19. Study background: Material from acute and convalescent COVID-19 was sourced from the United States, Italy and Spain.

Clones were read by immunoSEQ multiplex PCR, and TCRdb kept only the in-frame ones, dropping some. The profile shows about 280,000 clones, 80% to 95% of them singletons. The CDR3 has 16 amino acids. CDR1 is SNHLY and CDR2 is FYNNEI in the germline V gene. V shed 4 bases and J 6 bases; nucleotides not matched to a gene: 7. Sequencing was done on a sample of PBMCs or T cells enriched from blood (not recorded which). This chain joins TRBV2 and TRBJ2-1, with 12 bases matching TRBD2. This clonotype originated in a man aged 35-49 years who had been exposed to COVID-19. DNA for the CDR3: TGTGCCAGCAGTGGGACTAGCGGGATAAATGGCAATGAGCAGTTCTTC. Residues: CASSGTSGINGNEQFF. Combining the CDR3 with reference TRBV2 and TRBJ2-1 gives the whole variable domain EPEVTQTPSHQVTQMGQEVILRCVPISNHLYFYWYRQILGQKVEFLVSFYNNEISEKSEIFDDQFSVERPDGSNFTLKIRSTKLEDSAMYFCASSGTSGINGNEQFFGPGTRLTVL.